A single sample gave rise to the 25 T cell receptor beta chains below, sequenced in a study of blood T cell repertoires in COVID-19. Using immunoSEQ multiplex PCR, the repertoire was profiled, and TCRdb retains in-frame clones only, with some absent. The sample records a few hundred thousand clones, about 88% being singletons. Sequenced material: peripheral blood. The receptor set was obtained from a human donor in a cohort sampled during active COVID-19.

The chain employs TRBV6-6 and TRBJ2-5, with TRBD2 matching over 9 bases. This CDR3 has 16 residues. Germline loops: CDR1 MNHNY, CDR2 SVGAGI (reference sequence). Trimming took 8 bases from V and 1 from J; bases not matched to a gene: 11. CDR3 amino acids: CASALGPSGAQETQYF. CDR3 DNA sequence: TGTGCCAGCGCCCTAGGGCCTAGCGGGGCCCAAGAGACCCAGTACTTC.

The chain uses TRBV11-2 and TRBJ1-4; D is unclear. This CDR3 contains 15 residues. From germline, CDR1 is SGHAT and CDR2 FQNNGV. Deletions cut 0 bases from V and 3 bases from J, with 8 bases between. The CDR3 region has the DNA TGTGCCAGCAGCTTAGATCGCGGTCCTAATGAAAAACTGTTTTTT. This gives the protein CASSLDRGPNEKLFF.

This chain connects TRBV20-1 to TRBJ1-2; TRBD1 aligns across 8 bases. The trim removed 3 bases at V and 3 bases at J, leaving 9 bases unmatched. The CDR3 length is 15 residues. Germline V lookup: CDR1 DFQATT, CDR2 SNEGSKA (reference sequence). The CDR3 sequence is CSASQLQGADYGYTF. CDR3 DNA: TGCAGTGCTAGTCAGCTCCAGGGGGCAGACTATGGCTACACCTTC.

V and J are TRBV19 and TRBJ2-3; the match to TRBD2 covers 9 bases. Germline CDR1 is LNHDA and CDR2 is SQIVND (reference sequence). The CDR3 runs 14 residues. The trim removed 10 bases at V and 1 base at J, leaving 6 bases unmatched. CDR3: CATAASGGTDTQYF. CDR3 bases: TGTGCCACGGCGGCTAGCGGGGGCACAGATACGCAGTATTTT.

The chain recombines TRBV12-2 with TRBJ1-4; the DNA was not compared with TRBD1, the D call given in the table. TRBV12-2 is assigned pseudogene status. The CDR3 is 16 amino acids. CDR3 DNA: TGTGCAAGTCGCTCGGACTCGGGACAAGATAATGAAAAACTGTTTTTT. Its translation is CASRSDSGQDNEKLFF.

This sequence joins TRBV10-3 and TRBJ2-1; D ambiguous. The CDR3 is made up of 14 amino acids. The germline V and J ends were trimmed by 0 bases and 9 bases, with 12 bases remaining between them. Germline V CDR1 and CDR2: ENHRY, SYGVKD. The CDR3 here is CAISESYPDTEQFF. CDR3 bases: TGTGCCATCAGTGAGTCGTACCCTGACACTGAGCAGTTCTTC.

The J gene is TRBJ2-5, the V gene TRBV27; 7 bases agree with TRBD1. The V segment lost 7 bases and the J segment 2 bases; nucleotides outside the gene matches: 7. The CDR3 has 14 residues. The germline gives CDR1 MNHEY, CDR2 SMNVEV (reference sequence). The CDR3 protein is CASKGWDRQETQYF. DNA of the CDR3: TGTGCCAGCAAGGGGTGGGACAGACAAGAGACCCAGTACTTC.

This chain joins TRBV3-1 (or the pseudogene TRBV3-2) and TRBJ2-3; no reliable D call. This CDR3 is 14 amino acids long. V was pared by 4 bases and J by 4 bases, with 12 bases between. The germline V gene has CDR1 LGHDT and CDR2 YNNKEL (reference sequence). Here the CDR3 reads CASSRSRSSDTQYF. The CDR3 bases are TGTGCCAGCAGCCGGTCGAGGAGCTCAGATACGCAGTATTTT.

The rearrangement uses TRBV29-1 and TRBJ1-2; the match to TRBD1 covers 10 bases. V trimming: 8 bases; J trimming: 6 bases; junction bases outside the gene matches: 3. This CDR3 contains 11 residues. Germline CDR1 reads SQVTM; CDR2 reads ANQGSEA. The CDR3 loop reads CSTGTGDGYTF. CDR3 DNA: TGCAGCACCGGGACAGGGGATGGCTACACCTTC.

This chain links TRBV6-1 with TRBJ1-1; 8 bases map to TRBD1. Trimming cost V 4 bases and J 0 bases; bases outside gene matches: 10. Germline V gives CDR1 MNHNS, CDR2 SASEGT. This CDR3 contains 17 residues. This CDR3 is CASSGPPRDRLNTEAFF. CDR3 nucleotides: TGTGCCAGCAGTGGACCCCCCCGGGACAGGCTGAACACTGAAGCTTTCTTT.

This rearrangement joins TRBV5-1 to TRBJ2-5, with no clear D. This CDR3 contains 15 residues. The germline V gene encodes CDR1 SGHRS and CDR2 YFSETQ. V lost 0 bases, J lost 3 bases, and 12 bases lay in between. In nucleotides, the CDR3 is TGCGCCAGCAGCTTGGAGGCCCCCGCGGAAGAGACCCAGTACTTC. Translating gives CASSLEAPAEETQYF.

This chain uses TRBV7-8 with TRBJ2-3; tentative D call: TRBD2 (7 bases). Germline CDR1 and CDR2: SGHVS and FQNEAQ. CDR3 length equals 16 residues. V shed 1 base and J shed 2 bases, with 13 bases lying between them. The DNA for the CDR3 is TGTGCCAGCAGCTTAGTTACAGGGAGGGACACAGATACGCAGTATTTT. Translating it yields CASSLVTGRDTDTQYF.

The chain uses TRBV5-6 and TRBJ2-5, with TRBD2 matching over 9 bases. Germline CDR1 and CDR2: SGHDT and YYEEEE. V dropped 6 bases and J dropped 5; count of bases not matched to a gene: 14. The CDR3 runs 16 residues. CDR3 in DNA: TGTGCCAGCACTTGGGGTGTAGCGGGAGTAGTGGAGACCCAGTACTTC. Translating it yields CASTWGVAGVVETQYF. The entire variable domain, with the rest obtained from reference TRBV5-6 and TRBJ2-5, is as follows: DAGVTQSPTHLIKTRGQQVTLRCSPKSGHDTVSWYQQALGQGPQFIFQYYEEEERQRGNFPDRFSGHQFPNYSSELNVNALLLGDSALYLCASTWGVAGVVETQYFGPGTRLLVL.

This chain links TRBV11-2 with TRBJ1-6, with a possible D match to TRBD1 (6 bases). The CDR3 loop spans 16 amino acids. The germline V and J ends were trimmed by 5 bases and 2 bases, with 13 bases remaining between them. Germline V gene data show CDR1 as SGHAT and CDR2 as FQNNGV. The CDR3 DNA sequence: TGTGCCAGCAGCGGGCCACAGGGCGCCTATAATTCACCCCTCCACTTT. It translates to CASSGPQGAYNSPLHF.

This rearrangement joins TRBV5-1 to TRBJ1-6, with 9 bases matching TRBD1. The ends lost 3 bases at V and 11 bases at J; junction bases unmatched: 9. The germline V gene has CDR1 SGHRS and CDR2 YFSETQ. This CDR3 contains 15 residues. The CDR3 DNA sequence: TGCGCCAGCAGCTGGGGGGACAGGGATTTTACACCCCTCCACTTT. Translated: CASSWGDRDFTPLHF.

V is TRBV6-5 and J is TRBJ2-7; D is unclear. Per germline, CDR1 MNHEY and CDR2 SVGAGI. The germline V and J ends were trimmed by 8 bases and 0 bases, with 11 bases remaining between them. This CDR3 contains 13 residues. The CDR3 DNA follows: TGTGCCAGCTATATGACACACTCCTACGAGCAGTACTTC. Its translation is CASYMTHSYEQYF.

The chain uses TRBV25-1 and TRBJ2-7; a weak D match, TRBD1 (6 bases). Looked up from germline, CDR1 is MGHDK and CDR2 is SYGVNS. Trimming took 5 bases from V and 6 from J, leaving 17 bases between them. The CDR3 consists of 14 residues. CDR3 in amino acids: CASSRRDTRGEQYF. As DNA, the CDR3 is TGTGCCAGCAGTAGACGGGACACTAGGGGCGAGCAGTACTTC.

This chain connects TRBV11-2 to TRBJ1-1; TRBD1 matches at 9 bases. This CDR3 is 15 amino acids long. Germline V gene lookup returns CDR1 SGHAT and CDR2 FQNNGV. Trimming cost V 0 bases and J 6 bases; bases outside gene matches: 5. The CDR3 loop is CASSLEGTGRAEAFF. The CDR3 bases are TGTGCCAGCAGCTTAGAAGGGACAGGGAGAGCTGAAGCTTTCTTT.

The V gene is TRBV7-9, the J gene TRBJ1-1; TRBD1 aligns across 7 bases. The CDR3 length is 13 residues. CDR1 is SEHNR and CDR2 is FQNEAQ in the germline V gene (reference sequence). V shed 5 bases, J shed 1 base, and the junction held 1 base outside the gene matches. CDR3 region: CASSGTANTEAFF. The DNA for the CDR3 is TGTGCCAGCAGCGGGACAGCGAACACTGAAGCTTTCTTT.

This clone was detected only a few times. The J gene is TRBJ2-7, the V gene TRBV6-5; the match to TRBD1 covers 9 bases. The junction had 3 bases not matched to a gene; V was cut back by 6 bases and J by 3 bases. This CDR3 is 13 amino acids long. Germline V gene lookup returns CDR1 MNHEY and CDR2 SVGAGI. The CDR3 DNA sequence: TGTGCCAGCAGAAACAGGGGGCTCTACGAGCAGTACTTC. Encoded protein: CASRNRGLYEQYF.

The V and J genes are TRBV7-3 and TRBJ2-7; weak D call: TRBD1 (6 bases). This CDR3 region has 13 residues. Germline CDR1 reads SGHTA; CDR2 reads FQGTGA. The ends were cut back, 1 base at V and 4 bases at J, with 8 bases in the middle. The CDR3 nucleotides read TGTGCCAGCAGCTTAATGGGGACATACGAGCAGTACTTC. This sequence encodes CASSLMGTYEQYF.

This chain uses TRBV18 with TRBJ2-2; D is uncertain. V was pared by 3 bases and J by 6 bases, with 11 bases between. Germline V gene lookup returns CDR1 KGHSH and CDR2 LQKENI. The CDR3 spans 14 residues. The CDR3, as DNA: TGTGCCAGCTCACCCACAATGGCGGCCGGGGAGCTGTTTTTT. Translation: CASSPTMAAGELFF.

The chain combines TRBV15 with TRBJ1-6; 8 bases match TRBD1. This CDR3 is 13 amino acids long. V lost 0 bases, J lost 18 bases, and 7 bases stayed unmatched. Germline V lookup: CDR1 LNHNV, CDR2 YYDKDF (reference sequence). The CDR3 region has the DNA TGTGCCACCAGCAGAGATTTCCGGGACAGGCCCCACTTT. This codes for CATSRDFRDRPHF.

V usage is TRBV5-1 and J usage is TRBJ2-2; 15 bases fit TRBD2. Germline V gives CDR1 SGHRS, CDR2 YFSETQ. The CDR3 runs 18 residues. With V trimmed by 4 bases and J by 8 bases, 12 bases remained unmatched. CDR3: CASSGGLAGGYRTGELFF. The CDR3 bases are TGCGCCAGCAGCGGAGGACTAGCGGGAGGGTATCGGACGGGGGAGCTGTTTTTT.

The V and J genes are TRBV3-1 (or the pseudogene TRBV3-2) and TRBJ1-3, with D unclear. V gave up 6 bases and J gave up 3 bases, with 6 bases separating them. CDR3 size: 12 residues. Per the germline V gene, CDR1 is LGHDT and CDR2 is YNNKEL (reference sequence). Here the CDR3 DNA reads TGTGCCAGCAGAATCGGTGGAAACACCATATATTTT. The encoded protein is CASRIGGNTIYF.